The rows below give T cell receptor beta chains drawn from one sample of a study of glioma-infiltrating T cells. TCRdb re-derived calls from the multiplex PCR reads in MiXCR, one entry per CDR3 protein. The table records 400,000 or so distinct CDR3 sequences, less than 50% of them present only once. The sequenced sample consisted of glioma tissue, nonneoplastic brain tissue, or PBMCs (not recorded which). These receptors originate from a human donor with low-grade glioma or glioblastoma, undergoing nonglioma brain surgery, or in good health (not recorded which). Each CDR3 is given with its conserved first and last residue. The D gene is left open where the match is weak. Size values are once, few and many counts, or a class for expanded clones, and some rows have none.

D gene: TRBD2
V gene: TRBV5-6
J gene: TRBJ2-1
clone size: -
CDR3 DNA: TGTGCCAGCAGCTTCGGACTAGCGGTCAATGAGCAGTTCTTC
CDR3 protein: CASSFGLAVNEQFF

D gene: TRBD2
V gene: TRBV29-1
J gene: TRBJ2-5
clone size: -
CDR3 DNA: TGCAGCGTTGAAGCGCGGCTAGCGGGGGGACAAGAGACCCAGTACTTC
CDR3 protein: CSVEARLAGGQETQYF

D gene: -
V gene: TRBV6-5
J gene: TRBJ2-2
clone size: many
CDR3 DNA: TGTGCCAGCCGCGGAAACACCGGGGAGCTGTTTTTT
CDR3 protein: CASRGNTGELFF

D gene: -
V gene: TRBV6-1
J gene: TRBJ1-1
clone size: many
CDR3 DNA: TGTGCCAGCAGCCCACAGAGGGGGTGGACTGAAGCTTTCTTT
CDR3 protein: CASSPQRGWTEAFF

D gene: TRBD2
V gene: TRBV3-1
J gene: TRBJ2-5
clone size: -
CDR3 DNA: TGTGCCAGCAGCCAAGACGTAGCGGGACAGACCCAGTACTTC
CDR3 protein: CASSQDVAGQTQYF

D gene: -
V gene: TRBV7-2
J gene: TRBJ2-1
clone size: -
CDR3 DNA: TGTGCCAGCAGCTCCGCCGGGGTAGCGGTGTACAATGAGCAGTTCTTC
CDR3 protein: CASSSAGVAVYNEQFF

D gene: TRBD2
V gene: TRBV18
J gene: TRBJ2-3
clone size: -
CDR3 DNA: TGTGCCAGCTCACCACCTACGACTAGCGGAGGCACAGATACGCAGTATTTT
CDR3 protein: CASSPPTTSGGTDTQYF

D gene: TRBD2
V gene: TRBV28
J gene: TRBJ2-7
clone size: -
CDR3 DNA: TGTGCCAGCCTTGGCGGGAGGGCCTTAGCTTTCTACGAGCAGTACTTC
CDR3 protein: CASLGGRALAFYEQYF

D gene: TRBD2
V gene: TRBV20-1
J gene: TRBJ2-7
clone size: -
CDR3 DNA: TGCAGTGCATTTGCCCTGTGGCTAGCGGGAGGCTCCTACGAGCAGTACTTC
CDR3 protein: CSAFALWLAGGSYEQYF

D gene: -
V gene: TRBV28
J gene: TRBJ2-3
clone size: -
CDR3 DNA: TGTGCCAGCAGTTTATATCTAGAGGGAGAGCCAGATACGCAGTATTTT
CDR3 protein: CASSLYLEGEPDTQYF

D gene: TRBD1
V gene: TRBV20-1
J gene: TRBJ2-7
clone size: many
CDR3 DNA: TGCAGTGCTAGTCCACAGGGGGACTTCCTCACCTACGAGCAGTACTTC
CDR3 protein: CSASPQGDFLTYEQYF

D gene: -
V gene: TRBV25-1
J gene: TRBJ1-3
clone size: -
CDR3 DNA: TGTGCCAGCAGTGAACAGGCTGGGGCTGGAAACACCATATATTTT
CDR3 protein: CASSEQAGAGNTIYF

D gene: -
V gene: TRBV20-1
J gene: TRBJ1-3
clone size: many
CDR3 DNA: TGCAGTGCTAGAGACCCAGGAAACACCATATATTTT
CDR3 protein: CSARDPGNTIYF

D gene: -
V gene: TRBV9
J gene: TRBJ2-3
clone size: -
CDR3 DNA: TGTGCCAGCAGCGTTGAGTTGGCTAGCGTTGATACGCAGTATTTT
CDR3 protein: CASSVELASVDTQYF

D gene: TRBD1
V gene: TRBV10-3
J gene: TRBJ1-1
clone size: few
CDR3 DNA: TGTGCCATCAGCGGACAGGGGCTGAACACTGAAGCTTTCTTT
CDR3 protein: CAISGQGLNTEAFF

D gene: TRBD1
V gene: TRBV2
J gene: TRBJ1-5
clone size: few
CDR3 DNA: TGTGCCAGCTCTCCGGGACAGGGCTCTCAGCCCCAGCATTTT
CDR3 protein: CASSPGQGSQPQHF

D gene: TRBD2
V gene: TRBV29-1
J gene: TRBJ2-5
clone size: -
CDR3 DNA: TGCAGCGTGGGGGGACTAGCGGGCCAAGAGACCCAGTACTTC
CDR3 protein: CSVGGLAGQETQYF